This paragraph reports one T cell receptor beta chain. Individuals aged roughly 18 to 95 years were recruited from around 22 US areas. Participants had their cohort set by participant-reported clinical history. These data belong to a study of blood T cell repertoires in COVID-19. Study-wide background: Italy, Spain and the United States were the sources of the convalescent and acute COVID-19 samples. T cells, B-cell-depleted T cells, or PBMCs provided the cDNA or gDNA that served as material.

The CDR3 runs 17 residues. V gave up 5 bases and J gave up 5 bases, with 21 bases separating them. In germline, CDR1 is SGHTA, CDR2 FQGNSA. Produced via immunoSEQ multiplex PCR; TCRdb's table is partial and in-frame only. The table has some 160,000 clones, 70% to 80% seen once. The sequence came from an older woman in a cohort exposed to, infected with or recovered from COVID-19 (not recorded which). The sample comprised PBMCs or T cells enriched from blood (not recorded which). The chain joins TRBV7-2 to TRBJ2-2, with a tentative D call TRBD2 (6 bases). The CDR3 DNA is TGTGCCAGCAGCATCCGGGTCCCAGGGAGGCGGACCGGGGAGCTGTTTTTT. Translating it yields CASSIRVPGRRTGELFF.